This T cell receptor beta chain stems from a study of yellow fever vaccine responses in identical twins. The study, taken as a whole, reports: Twins' vaccine T cell response reportedly seemed partly convergent, partly personalized.

With regard to this clonotype: What it binds is unknown.

The CDR3 contains 13 residues. Germline CDR1 SEHNR, CDR2 FQNEAQ (reference sequence). Trimming removed 0 bases from V and 6 bases from J, with 6 bases in between. TCRdb re-derived calls from the RT-PCR reads in MiXCR, one entry per CDR3 protein. The repertoire holds approximately 16,000 distinct CDR3 sequences, with around 84% as singletons. This clonotype was obtained from a young woman who received the yellow fever vaccine. The rearrangement uses TRBV7-9 and TRBJ2-1; TRBD2 might be the D (6 bases). The source material was T cells from blood (PBMCs), unsorted or a sorted subset (not recorded which), sampled before or after yellow fever vaccination (not recorded which). The CDR3 loop is CASSLAGGNEQFF. The CDR3 region has the DNA TGTGCCAGCAGCTTAGCGGGGGGCAATGAGCAGTTCTTC.